This TCR beta chain was sequenced during a study of cytomegalovirus exposure and HLA in healthy donors. Study results and limitations: Reports showed the classifier diagnosing cytomegalovirus status with high specificity and sensitivity. Later work found most CMV-associated TCR beta chains apparently HLA-restricted.

As for this clone: Its antigen is as yet unknown.

PCR employed 60 Vbeta and 13 Jbeta primers. The method was immunoSEQ multiplex PCR; TCRdb's version includes in-frame clones alone and lacks a portion of them. The sample includes 310,000 or so clones, approximately 90% seen only once; the top ten take approximately 2%. The CDR3 is 14 amino acids. V trimming: 6 bases; J trimming: 1 base; junction bases outside the gene matches: 5. From germline, CDR1 is LNHNV and CDR2 YYDKDF (reference sequence). The genes are TRBV15 and TRBJ2-5; 7 bases fit TRBD2. This TCR came from a woman under 30 in good health and CMV-seronegative. The sequenced sample consisted of PBMCs. Here the CDR3 reads CATSLSGGQETQYF. The DNA for the CDR3 is TGTGCCACCAGTCTATCGGGGGGCCAAGAGACCCAGTACTTC.